The T cell receptor beta chain described here comes from a study of OX40 agonist ivuxolimab in advanced cancers. Data came from immunoSEQ multiplex PCR; TCRdb stores just in-frame clones and leaves some out. Among about 110,000 clones, approximately 89% were seen once, and the ten largest hold roughly 1.1%. CDR1 MNHNY and CDR2 SVGAGI come from the germline V gene (reference sequence). The CDR3 loop spans 15 amino acids. Losses at the gene ends were 2 bases for V and 4 bases for J; bases not matched to a gene: 5. The chain is built from TRBV6-6 and TRBJ2-5; 9 positions match TRBD1. The starting material was CD4+ or CD8+ T cells sorted from blood, obtained in a trial of the OX40 agonist ivuxolimab. The source is an adult with an advanced solid tumor such as melanoma, head and neck, liver or kidney cancer. The CDR3 loop is CASSYTGGASETQYF. The DNA for the CDR3 is TGTGCCAGCAGTTACACAGGGGGCGCATCAGAGACCCAGTACTTC.